This T cell receptor (beta chain) originates from a study of CD8 T cells in ankylosing spondylitis. General study findings and limits: Previously reported in reactive arthritis synovial fluid and blood were some of the motif variants. It appeared that ankylosing spondylitis blood was characterized by a TCR beta motif of several highly homologous variants.

V dropped 6 bases and J dropped 9 bases, with 12 bases sitting between them. This CDR3 is 12 amino acids long. Germline loops: CDR1 MNHEY, CDR2 SVGAGI. This clonotype was counted ten times or more. Antigen specificity is unknown. TCRdb passed the 5' RACE reads through MiXCR, listing each CDR3 protein once. This sample has tens of thousands of distinct CDR3 sequences, with about 9% found just once. The rearrangement uses TRBV6-5 and TRBJ2-1; D not resolved. This sequence originates from a male donor with ankylosing spondylitis. Sequencing used blood, either unsorted or a sorted T cell fraction (not recorded which). The chain's CDR3 is CASRSGLGEQFF. CDR3 DNA sequence: TGTGCCAGCAGGTCAGGCCTAGGTGAGCAGTTCTTC.